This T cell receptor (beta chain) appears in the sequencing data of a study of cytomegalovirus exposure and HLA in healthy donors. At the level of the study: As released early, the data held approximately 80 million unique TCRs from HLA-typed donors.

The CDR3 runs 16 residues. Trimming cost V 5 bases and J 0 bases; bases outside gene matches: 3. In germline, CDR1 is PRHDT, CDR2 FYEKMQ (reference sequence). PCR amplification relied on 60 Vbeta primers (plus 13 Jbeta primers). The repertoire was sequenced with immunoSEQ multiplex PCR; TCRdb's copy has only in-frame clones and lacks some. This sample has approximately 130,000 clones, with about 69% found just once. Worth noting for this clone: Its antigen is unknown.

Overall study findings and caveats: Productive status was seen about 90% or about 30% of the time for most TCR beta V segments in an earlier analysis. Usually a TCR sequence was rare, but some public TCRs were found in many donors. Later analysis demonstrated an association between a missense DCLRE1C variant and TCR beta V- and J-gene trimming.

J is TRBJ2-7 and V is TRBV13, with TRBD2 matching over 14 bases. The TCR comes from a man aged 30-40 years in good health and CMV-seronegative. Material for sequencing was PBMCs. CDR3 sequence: CASSTGLAGDSYEQYF. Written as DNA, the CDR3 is TGTGCCAGCAGCACGGGACTAGCGGGAGACTCCTACGAGCAGTACTTC.